This T cell receptor beta chain was documented in a study of beta chain features in type 1 diabetes. Overall study context: Patients shared similar age, gender and cell yields with healthy donors. Study observations and caveats: Reduced insertions and increased deletions marked VDJ junctions in type 1 diabetes patients. TCRB CDR3 length was moderately but significantly reduced in all four CD4+ subsets of Type 1 diabetes patients. PCR might preferentially amplify shorter templates, equally in patients and controls.

The CDR3 covers 17 residues. The V gene's germline CDR1 is SQVTM and CDR2 ANQGSEA. The ends lost 6 bases at V and 9 bases at J; junction bases unmatched: 15. Regarding this clone: The target antigen is unknown.

Reverse transcription of all isolated RNA meant that expressed TCRB transcripts were sequenced. Sequencing of naive, central memory and regulatory T cell samples gave an average of around 3.8 million reads. Profiling relied on immunoSEQ multiplex PCR, and the TCRdb table lists in-frame clones only, not all of them. The table includes fewer than 350,000 clones, roughly 15% detected once. The clonotype was recovered from a man younger than 30 with type 1 diabetes. This chain connects TRBV29-1 to TRBJ2-1; TRBD2 matches 15 bases. Material for sequencing was naive CD4+ T cells from blood. The CDR3 DNA reads as TGCAGCGTCGCCGGACTAGCGGGGGGGCCTGGTTCCTTTGAGCAGTTCTTC. Encoded protein: CSVAGLAGGPGSFEQFF.